This TCR beta chain was recorded in a study of T cells and Merkel cell carcinoma outcomes. Assay used: immunoSEQ multiplex PCR; TCRdb lists only in-frame clones, some missing. The data show about 15,000 clones, over 85% seen once. The CDR3 consists of 15 residues. Germline assignment: CDR1 SGHNT and CDR2 YYREEE (reference sequence). V was trimmed by 4 bases and J by 2 bases, leaving 16 bases between them. This chain connects TRBV5-4 to TRBJ2-7; D might be TRBD2 (5 bases). The TCR originated in a human donor with Merkel cell carcinoma. Sequencing input: tumor tissue from Merkel cell carcinoma. The CDR3: CASSPGSSRTYEQYF. CDR3 coding DNA: TGTGCCAGCAGCCCGGGGTCTAGCCGAACCTACGAGCAGTACTTC.